This T cell receptor beta chain is from a study of cytomegalovirus exposure and HLA in healthy donors. The PCR had 60 Vbeta and 13 Jbeta primers. As originally analysed: Unique TCR beta chains totaled some 80 million in a later count, with around 11 million of them shared. Only in-frame clones appear in the TCRdb table, and some are missing; sequencing was by immunoSEQ multiplex PCR. V and J calls plus clone size are reproduced from that table; the DNA served to infer D and trimming. This sample has 110,000 to 150,000 clones, with around 73% found just once. The CDR3 loop spans 18 amino acids. Per germline, CDR1 PRHDT and CDR2 FYEKMQ (reference sequence). The V segment lost 5 bases and the J segment 7 bases; nucleotides outside the gene matches: 13.

The source is a female donor in good health and CMV-seronegative. Material for sequencing was PBMCs. J is TRBJ2-1 and V is TRBV13; 14 positions match TRBD2. The CDR3 coding sequence is TGTGCCAGCAGCCTAAGGCCCGGGACTAGCGGGGGTGGGAATGAGCAGTTCTTC. Translated, it gives CASSLRPGTSGGGNEQFF.